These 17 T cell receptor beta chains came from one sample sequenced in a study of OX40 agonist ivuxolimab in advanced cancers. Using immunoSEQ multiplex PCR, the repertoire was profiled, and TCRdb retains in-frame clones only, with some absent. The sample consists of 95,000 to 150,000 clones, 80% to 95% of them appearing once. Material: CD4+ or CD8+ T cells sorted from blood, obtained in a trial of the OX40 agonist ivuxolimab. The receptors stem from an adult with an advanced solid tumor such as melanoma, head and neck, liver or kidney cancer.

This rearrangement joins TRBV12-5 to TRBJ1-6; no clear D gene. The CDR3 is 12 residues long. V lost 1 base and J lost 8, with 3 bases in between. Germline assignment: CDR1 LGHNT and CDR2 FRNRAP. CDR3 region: CASGLDYSPLHF. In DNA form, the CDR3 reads TGTGCTAGTGGTTTGGACTATTCACCCCTCCACTTT.

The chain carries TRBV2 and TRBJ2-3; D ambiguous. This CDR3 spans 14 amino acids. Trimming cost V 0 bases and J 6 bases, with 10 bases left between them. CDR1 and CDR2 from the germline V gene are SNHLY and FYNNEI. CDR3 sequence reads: CASSEALLGDTQYF. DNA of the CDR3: TGTGCCAGCAGTGAAGCGCTTCTGGGTGATACGCAGTATTTT.

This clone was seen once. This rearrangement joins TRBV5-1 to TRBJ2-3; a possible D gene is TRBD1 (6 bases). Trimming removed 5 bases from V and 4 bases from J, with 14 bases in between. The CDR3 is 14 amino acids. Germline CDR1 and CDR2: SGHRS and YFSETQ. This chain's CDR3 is CASRPQGKADTQYF. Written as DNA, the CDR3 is TGCGCCAGCAGACCGCAGGGGAAGGCAGATACGCAGTATTTT.

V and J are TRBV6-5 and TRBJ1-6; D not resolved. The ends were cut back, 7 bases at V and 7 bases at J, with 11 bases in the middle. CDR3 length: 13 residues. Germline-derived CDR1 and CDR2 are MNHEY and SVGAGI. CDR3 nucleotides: TGTGCCAGCAAACGGGGAGGGAATTCACCCCTCCACTTT. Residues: CASKRGGNSPLHF.

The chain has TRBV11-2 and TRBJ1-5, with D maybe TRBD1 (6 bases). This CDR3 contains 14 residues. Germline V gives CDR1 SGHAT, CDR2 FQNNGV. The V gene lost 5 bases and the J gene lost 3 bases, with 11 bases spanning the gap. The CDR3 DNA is TGTGCCAGCAGCCCGACAGGAACCAATCAGCCCCAGCATTTT. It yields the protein CASSPTGTNQPQHF. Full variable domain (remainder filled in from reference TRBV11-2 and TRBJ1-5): EAGVAQSPRYKIIEKRQSVAFWCNPISGHATLYWYQQILGQGPKLLIQFQNNGVVDDSQLPKDRFSAERLKGVDSTLKIQPAKLEDSAVYLCASSPTGTNQPQHFGDGTRLSIL.

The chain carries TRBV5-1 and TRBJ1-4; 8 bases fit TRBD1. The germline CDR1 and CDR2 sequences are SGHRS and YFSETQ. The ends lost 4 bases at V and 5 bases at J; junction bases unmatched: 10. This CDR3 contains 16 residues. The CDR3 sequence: CASSANGQGLNEKLFF. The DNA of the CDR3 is TGCGCCAGCAGCGCGAATGGACAGGGCCTGAATGAAAAACTGTTTTTT.

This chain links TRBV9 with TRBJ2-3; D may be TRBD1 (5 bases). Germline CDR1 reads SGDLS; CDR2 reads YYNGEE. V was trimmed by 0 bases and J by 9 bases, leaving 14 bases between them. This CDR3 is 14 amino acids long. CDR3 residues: CASSVEIGARTQYF. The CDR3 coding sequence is TGTGCCAGCAGCGTAGAGATTGGGGCAAGGACGCAGTATTTT.

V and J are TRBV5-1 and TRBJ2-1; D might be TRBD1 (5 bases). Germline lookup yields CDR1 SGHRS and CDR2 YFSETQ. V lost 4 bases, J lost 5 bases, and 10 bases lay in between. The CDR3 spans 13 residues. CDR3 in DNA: TGCGCCAGCAGCACACGACAGAACAATGAGCAGTTCTTC. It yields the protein CASSTRQNNEQFF.

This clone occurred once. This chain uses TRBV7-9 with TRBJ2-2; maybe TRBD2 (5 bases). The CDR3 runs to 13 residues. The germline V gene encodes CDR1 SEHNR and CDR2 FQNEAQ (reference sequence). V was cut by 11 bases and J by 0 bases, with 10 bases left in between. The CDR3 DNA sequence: TGTGCCGGTACAGCGGCGAACACCGGGGAGCTGTTTTTT. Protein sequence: CAGTAANTGELFF.

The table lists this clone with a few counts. The chain's CDR3 is CASSFGQNTEAFF. Here the CDR3 DNA reads TGTGCCAGCAGTTTTGGGCAGAACACTGAAGCTTTCTTT. J is TRBJ1-1 and V is TRBV28, with D uncertain. Trimming left V 3 bases short and J 1 base short, with 6 bases between. The V gene's germline CDR1 is MDHEN and CDR2 SYDVKM. CDR3 size: 13 residues.

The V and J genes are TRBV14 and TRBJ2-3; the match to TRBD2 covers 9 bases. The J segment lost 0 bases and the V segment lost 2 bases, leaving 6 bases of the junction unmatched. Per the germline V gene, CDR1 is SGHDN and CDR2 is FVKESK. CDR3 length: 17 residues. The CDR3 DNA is TGTGCCAGCAGCCAACTAGCGGGGTCCCTTAGCACAGATACGCAGTATTTT. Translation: CASSQLAGSLSTDTQYF.

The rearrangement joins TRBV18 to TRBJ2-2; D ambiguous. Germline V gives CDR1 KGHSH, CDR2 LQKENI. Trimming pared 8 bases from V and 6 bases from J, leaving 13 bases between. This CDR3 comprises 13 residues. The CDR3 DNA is TGTGCCAGCACCCCCTTAGTGGCCGGGGAGCTGTTTTTT. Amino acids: CASTPLVAGELFF.

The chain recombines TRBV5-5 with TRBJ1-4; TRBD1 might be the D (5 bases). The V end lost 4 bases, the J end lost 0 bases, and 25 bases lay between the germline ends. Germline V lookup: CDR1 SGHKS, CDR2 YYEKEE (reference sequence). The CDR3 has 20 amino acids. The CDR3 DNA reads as TGTGCCAGCAGCCCCCCCCATATGATGGGGCGGGGTTCAACTAATGAAAAACTGTTTTTT. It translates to CASSPPHMMGRGSTNEKLFF.

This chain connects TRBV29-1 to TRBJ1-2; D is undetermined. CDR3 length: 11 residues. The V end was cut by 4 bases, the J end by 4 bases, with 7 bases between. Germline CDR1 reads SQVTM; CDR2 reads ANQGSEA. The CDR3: CSVGGPYGYTF. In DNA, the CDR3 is TGCAGCGTTGGGGGTCCCTATGGCTACACCTTC.

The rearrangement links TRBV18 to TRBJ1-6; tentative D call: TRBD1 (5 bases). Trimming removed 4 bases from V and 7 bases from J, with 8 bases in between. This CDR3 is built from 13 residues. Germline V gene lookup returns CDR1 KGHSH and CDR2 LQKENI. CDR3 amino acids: CASSRGENSPLHF. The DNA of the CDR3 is TGTGCCAGCTCACGGGGGGAAAATTCACCCCTCCACTTT.

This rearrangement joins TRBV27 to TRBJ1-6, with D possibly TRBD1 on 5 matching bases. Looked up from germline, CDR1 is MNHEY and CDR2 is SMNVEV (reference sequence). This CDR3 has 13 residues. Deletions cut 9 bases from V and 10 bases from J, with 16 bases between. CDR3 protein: CASKPGPSSPLHF. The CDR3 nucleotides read TGTGCCAGTAAGCCGGGGCCGTCGTCACCCCTCCACTTT.

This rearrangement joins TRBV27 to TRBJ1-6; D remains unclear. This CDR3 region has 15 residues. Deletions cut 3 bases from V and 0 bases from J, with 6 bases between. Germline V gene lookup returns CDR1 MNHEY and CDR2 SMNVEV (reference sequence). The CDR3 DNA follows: TGTGCCAGCAGTTTCGGGAGCTCCTATAATTCACCCCTCCACTTT. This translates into CASSFGSSYNSPLHF.